This passage covers 21 T cell receptor beta chains from one sample sequenced in a study of T cells in Graves' hyperthyroidism and ophthalmopathy. The TCR beta CDR3 regions underwent amplification using RNA transcripts as the source. The HTBI set primed first-round TCR CDR3 RT-PCR. One entry per CDR3 protein results from TCRdb running MiXCR on the multiplex PCR reads. The sample lists about 530,000 distinct CDR3 sequences, about 15% occurring once. The sequencing sample was made of blood. The receptors originated from a woman aged 18-30 years with Graves' ophthalmopathy.

The V call is TRBV5-1, the J call TRBJ1-2; 8 bases fit TRBD1. Germline V lookup: CDR1 SGHRS, CDR2 YFSETQ. V was clipped by 5 bases and J by 10 bases; unmatched bases: 10. There are 13 residues in the CDR3. CDR3 sequence: CASRADRARYYTF. The CDR3, as DNA: TGCGCCAGCAGGGCGGACAGGGCGCGGTACTACACCTTC.

This clonotype was found many times. The chain is built from TRBV20-1 and TRBJ2-3; D possibly corresponds to TRBD2 (6 bases). The germline CDR1 and CDR2 sequences are DFQATT and SNEGSKA (reference sequence). V lost 3 bases to trimming and J lost 2 bases, with 18 bases between them. The CDR3 sequence is 16 residues long. The CDR3 loop is CSASHAGSGHTDTQYF. The CDR3, as DNA: TGCAGTGCTAGCCACGCGGGTAGCGGACACACAGATACGCAGTATTTT.

This clonotype was recorded a few times. The chain recombines TRBV19 with TRBJ2-7; D possibly corresponds to TRBD1 (5 bases). The CDR3 sequence is 14 residues long. CDR1 is LNHDA and CDR2 is SQIVND in the germline V gene (reference sequence). V was cut by 6 bases and J by 0 bases, with 12 bases left in between. The CDR3 reads CASSGRVSSYEQYF. Written as DNA, the CDR3 is TGTGCCAGTAGCGGCAGGGTAAGCTCCTACGAGCAGTACTTC. Using reference TRBV19 and TRBJ2-7 for the parts outside the CDR3, the full variable domain is DGGITQSPKYLFRKEGQNVTLSCEQNLNHDAMYWYRQDPGQGLRLIYYSQIVNDFQKGDIAEGYSVSREKKESFPLTVTSAQKNPTAFYLCASSGRVSSYEQYFGPGTRLTVT.

This clonotype was picked up a small number of times. The rearrangement uses TRBV7-9 and TRBJ1-1; no clear D. There are 15 residues in the CDR3. Trimming pared 5 bases from V and 1 base from J, leaving 14 bases between. Germline loops: CDR1 SEHNR, CDR2 FQNEAQ (reference sequence). The CDR3 sequence is CASSHFPGKNTEAFF. The CDR3 DNA is TGTGCCAGCAGCCACTTCCCGGGGAAGAACACTGAAGCTTTCTTT. The full variable domain, its missing parts supplied by reference TRBV7-9 and TRBJ1-1, is DTGVSQNPRHKITKRGQNVTFRCDPISEHNRLYWYRQTLGQGPEFLTYFQNEAQLEKSRLLSDRFSAERPKGSFSTLEIQRTEQGDSAMYLCASSHFPGKNTEAFFGQGTRLTVV.

The table lists this clonotype with many counts. V usage is TRBV20-1 and J usage is TRBJ2-7, with 7 bases fitting TRBD1. CDR3 length: 13 residues. Trimming removed 7 bases from V and 1 base from J; junction bases left unmatched: 7. Germline lookup yields CDR1 DFQATT and CDR2 SNEGSKA (reference sequence). As DNA, the CDR3 is TGCAGTGTAACCGGGACAGTATCCTACGAGCAGTACTTC. Protein sequence: CSVTGTVSYEQYF.

This clonotype was seen ten or more times. The chain couples TRBV11-2 to TRBJ1-1, with a weak D call TRBD1 (5 bases). CDR3 length: 14 residues. Germline CDR1 is SGHAT and CDR2 is FQNNGV. The V end was cut by 5 bases, the J end by 10 bases, with 20 bases between. For the CDR3, the DNA is TGTGCCAGCAGCAGCCGGGACGATTCGTTTGGAGCTTTCTTT. Residues: CASSSRDDSFGAFF.

The rearrangement uses TRBV7-2 and TRBJ2-5; either TRBD1 or TRBD2 may fit D (5 bases each). Trimming pared 6 bases from V and 5 bases from J, leaving 22 bases between. This CDR3 is 16 amino acids long. The germline CDR1 and CDR2 sequences are SGHTA and FQGNSA. The CDR3: CASSSGQGPRGETQYF. The DNA of the CDR3 is TGTGCCAGCAGTTCAGGCCAGGGCCCGCGAGGGGAGACCCAGTACTTC.

In this sample, this clonotype turned up many times. The CDR3 here is CSALSGDSYNEQFF. CDR3 nucleotide sequence: TGCAGTGCGCTGAGCGGGGACTCCTACAATGAGCAGTTCTTC. This chain uses TRBV20-1 with TRBJ2-1, with 7 bases identical to TRBD2. The ends lost 6 bases at V and 0 bases at J; junction bases unmatched: 5. This CDR3 spans 14 amino acids. Germline V CDR1 and CDR2: DFQATT, SNEGSKA (reference sequence).

The chain has TRBV5-1 and TRBJ2-2; the match to TRBD2 covers 7 bases. CDR1 is SGHRS and CDR2 is YFSETQ in the germline V gene. The CDR3 consists of 16 residues. V shed 0 bases, J shed 4 bases, and the junction held 6 bases outside the gene matches. CDR3 DNA sequence: TGCGCCAGCAGCTTGGTGGCAGCGGGACGCACCGGGGAGCTGTTTTTT. Translated, it gives CASSLVAAGRTGELFF.

The chain carries TRBV2 and TRBJ1-2; TRBD1 aligns across 9 bases. This CDR3 spans 14 amino acids. After removal of 2 bases from V and 8 bases from J, the junction contained 6 bases not matched to a gene. Looked up from germline, CDR1 is SNHLY and CDR2 is FYNNEI. The DNA for the CDR3 is TGTGCCAGCAGTGAAATGACAGGGGGTGAGGGCTACACCTTC. Translated, it gives CASSEMTGGEGYTF.

This chain uses TRBV20-1 with TRBJ2-7, with 7 bases fitting TRBD2. The V segment lost 3 bases and the J segment 3 bases; nucleotides outside the gene matches: 8. The CDR3 contains 14 residues. The germline CDR1 and CDR2 sequences are DFQATT and SNEGSKA (reference sequence). The CDR3 DNA follows: TGCAGTGCTAGGGTCCTAGCGGCTAACTACGAGCAGTACTTC. Translating gives CSARVLAANYEQYF.

The rearrangement joins TRBV9 to TRBJ2-2; no definite D call. V dropped 4 bases and J dropped 4 bases, with 8 bases sitting between them. The CDR3 covers 13 residues. Germline CDR1 SGDLS, CDR2 YYNGEE. The CDR3: CASSPRVTGELFF. The CDR3 DNA reads as TGTGCCAGCAGCCCCCGAGTCACCGGGGAGCTGTTTTTT. The full variable domain, with the rest looked up from reference TRBV9 and TRBJ2-2, is DSGVTQTPKHLITATGQRVTLRCSPRSGDLSVYWYQQSLDQGLQFLIQYYNGEERAKGNILERFSAQQFPDLHSELNLSSLELGDSALYFCASSPRVTGELFFGEGSRLTVL.

The gene calls are TRBV19 and TRBJ2-4; TRBD1 matches at 7 bases. The V gene end was trimmed by 4 bases and the J gene end by 3 bases; junction bases not matched to a gene: 3. CDR3 length: 14 residues. Germline V CDR1 and CDR2: LNHDA, SQIVND (reference sequence). CDR3 loop: CASSKGDSKNIQYF. The CDR3 region has the DNA TGTGCCAGTAGTAAAGGGGACAGCAAAAACATTCAGTACTTC.

This clonotype was seen more than once but under ten times. The rearrangement joins TRBV27 to TRBJ2-3; 10 bases agree with TRBD2. The CDR3 is made up of 18 amino acids. Germline assignment: CDR1 MNHEY and CDR2 SMNVEV (reference sequence). Trimming cost V 3 bases and J 2 bases; bases outside gene matches: 11. The CDR3 DNA reads TGTGCCAGCAGTTTGGGGCTAGCGGGAGCCGCCTCCACAGATACGCAGTATTTT. Translating it yields CASSLGLAGAASTDTQYF.

This clonotype was recorded a few times. J is TRBJ1-4 and V is TRBV4-2; 7 bases align to TRBD1. The germline CDR1 and CDR2 sequences are LGHNA and YNFKEQ. This CDR3 has 15 residues. V was clipped by 1 base and J by 7 bases; unmatched bases: 6. The CDR3 region is CASSQVGQGGEKLFF. CDR3 DNA sequence: TGTGCCAGCAGCCAAGTGGGCCAGGGGGGTGAAAAACTGTTTTTT.

This clonotype turned up a few times. The chain carries TRBV5-4 and TRBJ1-6; D remains unclear. Germline V CDR1 and CDR2: SGHNT, YYREEE (reference sequence). V was pared by 0 bases and J by 7 bases, with 14 bases between. CDR3 length: 16 residues. For the CDR3, the DNA is TGTGCCAGCAGCTTGGGGGTGGCTACCAGGAATTCACCCCTCCACTTT. Its translation: CASSLGVATRNSPLHF.

The V call is TRBV5-5, the J call TRBJ2-7; 11 bases agree with TRBD1. CDR1 is SGHKS, CDR2 YYEKEE, per germline (reference sequence). The V and J ends lost 2 bases and 4 bases, in that order; junction bases with no gene match: 5. The CDR3 runs to 15 residues. CDR3 coding DNA: TGTGCCAGCAGCTTTCCCGGGACAGGGGGTTACGAGCAGTACTTC. This encodes CASSFPGTGGYEQYF. Full variable domain (missing parts from reference TRBV5-5 and TRBJ2-7): DAGVTQSPTHLIKTRGQQVTLRCSPISGHKSVSWYQQVLGQGPQFIFQYYEKEERGRGNFPDRFSARQFPNYSSELNVNALLLGDSALYLCASSFPGTGGYEQYFGPGTRLTVT.

This clonotype was observed a few times. The J gene is TRBJ1-4, the V gene TRBV4-1; TRBD1 aligns across 9 bases. The germline V gene has CDR1 MGHRA and CDR2 YSYEKL. This CDR3 region has 15 residues. V lost 4 bases to trimming and J lost 5 bases; unmatched junction nucleotides: 5. The DNA for the CDR3 is TGCGCCAGCAGCCCAGGACAGGGGTTAAATGAAAAACTGTTTTTT. Translation: CASSPGQGLNEKLFF.

This clonotype occurred a few times. The rearrangement uses TRBV6-5 and TRBJ2-6; D is unclear. Per the germline V gene, CDR1 is MNHEY and CDR2 is SVGAGI. This CDR3 has 12 residues. The V end lost 7 bases, the J end lost 6 bases, and 7 bases lay between the germline ends. The CDR3 coding sequence is TGTGCCAGCACGCCCGTGGCCAACGTCCTGACTTTC. Translation: CASTPVANVLTF.

The chain is built from TRBV18 and TRBJ1-3, with 8 bases identical to TRBD1. The CDR3 is made up of 16 amino acids. Germline trimming cut 6 bases from V and 1 base from J; bases unmatched to any gene: 8. From germline, CDR1 is KGHSH and CDR2 LQKENI. The CDR3 loop reads CASSYGQGNSGNTIYF. DNA for the CDR3: TGTGCCAGCTCGTACGGACAGGGAAATTCTGGAAACACCATATATTTT.

The chain recombines TRBV20-1 with TRBJ1-1; 7 nucleotides line up with TRBD1. The CDR3 extends over 12 amino acids. Germline assignment: CDR1 DFQATT and CDR2 SNEGSKA (reference sequence). J lost 6 bases, V lost 6 bases, and 7 bases had no gene match. The CDR3: CSATGAYSEAFF. CDR3 DNA: TGCAGTGCCACAGGGGCATACTCTGAAGCTTTCTTT.